This T cell receptor beta chain was obtained from a study of OX40 agonist ivuxolimab in advanced cancers. Sequencing used immunoSEQ multiplex PCR; TCRdb keeps in-frame clones, though not all of them. Among around 13,000 clones listed, 84% were seen once. This CDR3 has 14 amino acids. CDR1 is LNHNV, CDR2 YYDKDF, per germline (reference sequence). Deletions cut 2 bases from V and 1 base from J, with 8 bases between. The sequences come from CD4+ or CD8+ T cells sorted from blood, collected in a trial of the OX40 agonist ivuxolimab. The genes are TRBV15 and TRBJ1-1; D uncertain. This receptor was taken from an adult with an advanced solid tumor such as melanoma, head and neck, liver or kidney cancer. The CDR3 protein is CATSRQTENTEAFF. DNA of the CDR3: TGTGCCACCAGCAGACAAACAGAGAACACTGAAGCTTTCTTT.